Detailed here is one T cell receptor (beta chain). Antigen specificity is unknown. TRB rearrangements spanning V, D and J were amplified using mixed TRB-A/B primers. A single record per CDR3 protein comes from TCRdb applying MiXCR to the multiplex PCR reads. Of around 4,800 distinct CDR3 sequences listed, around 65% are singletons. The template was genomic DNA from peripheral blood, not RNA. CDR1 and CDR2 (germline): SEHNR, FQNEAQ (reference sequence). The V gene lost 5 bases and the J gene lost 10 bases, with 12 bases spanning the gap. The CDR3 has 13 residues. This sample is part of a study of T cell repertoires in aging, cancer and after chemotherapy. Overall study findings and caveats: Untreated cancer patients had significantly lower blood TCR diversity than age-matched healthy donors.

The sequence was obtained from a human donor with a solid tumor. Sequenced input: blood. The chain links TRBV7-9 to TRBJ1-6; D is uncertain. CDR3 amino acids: CASSTTLQSPLHF. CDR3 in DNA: TGTGCCAGCAGCACGACACTGCAATCACCCCTCCACTTT.